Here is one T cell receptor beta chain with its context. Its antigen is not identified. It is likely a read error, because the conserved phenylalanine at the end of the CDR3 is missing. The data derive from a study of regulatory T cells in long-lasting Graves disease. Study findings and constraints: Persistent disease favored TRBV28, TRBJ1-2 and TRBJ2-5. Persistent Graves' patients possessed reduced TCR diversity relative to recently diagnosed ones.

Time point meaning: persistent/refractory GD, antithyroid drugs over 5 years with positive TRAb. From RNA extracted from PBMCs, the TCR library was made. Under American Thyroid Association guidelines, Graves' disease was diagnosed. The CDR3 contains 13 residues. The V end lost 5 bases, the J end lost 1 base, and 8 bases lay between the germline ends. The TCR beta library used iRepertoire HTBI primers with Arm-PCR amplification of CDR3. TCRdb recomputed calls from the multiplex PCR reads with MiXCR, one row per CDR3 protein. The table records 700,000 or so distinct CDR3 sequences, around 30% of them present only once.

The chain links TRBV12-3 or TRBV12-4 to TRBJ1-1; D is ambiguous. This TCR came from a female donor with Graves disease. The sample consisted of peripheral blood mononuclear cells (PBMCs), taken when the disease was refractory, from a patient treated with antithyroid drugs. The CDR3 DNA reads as TGTGCCAGCAGTCTAAGCCAGAACACTGAAGCTTTCTCT. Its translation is CASSLSQNTEAFS.